This T cell receptor (beta chain) was recovered during a study of CD8+ T cells in alopecia areata. The overall study: Oral tofacitinib (5 to 10 mg twice daily) was administered to treated patients. Overall study results and limits: Higher clonality and more expanded CD8+ clones appeared in lesional than normal scalp. Scalp sample sequencing also detects resident alphabeta T cells of normal skin. Scalp clonality, along with expanded CD8+ clones among the top 100, was significantly decreased by tofacitinib.

Investigators isolated RNA and reverse transcribed it into cDNA to act as the sequencing template. Only in-frame clones appear in the TCRdb table, and some are missing; sequencing was by immunoSEQ multiplex PCR. The sample gives 150,000 to 200,000 clones, more than 55% of which show up once; 1.3% is in the top ten. The V and J ends lost 3 bases and 7 bases respectively, with 19 bases between them. CDR1 LGHNA and CDR2 YSLEER come from the germline V gene. CDR3 length: 16 residues. Described treatment: oral pan-JAK inhibitor, 5-10 mg twice daily. Details on this clone: Its antigen is unknown.

This TCR was recovered from a human donor with alopecia areata. This sequence joins TRBV4-3 and TRBJ2-1; D might be TRBD1 (6 bases). The sample here was CD4+ T cells sorted from blood, taken between weeks 47 and 50, from a patient treated with tofacitinib. CDR3 DNA sequence: TGCGCCAGCAGCCAGGAAGGAGGACAGCCCTTTAATGAGCAGTTCTTC. This codes for CASSQEGGQPFNEQFF.